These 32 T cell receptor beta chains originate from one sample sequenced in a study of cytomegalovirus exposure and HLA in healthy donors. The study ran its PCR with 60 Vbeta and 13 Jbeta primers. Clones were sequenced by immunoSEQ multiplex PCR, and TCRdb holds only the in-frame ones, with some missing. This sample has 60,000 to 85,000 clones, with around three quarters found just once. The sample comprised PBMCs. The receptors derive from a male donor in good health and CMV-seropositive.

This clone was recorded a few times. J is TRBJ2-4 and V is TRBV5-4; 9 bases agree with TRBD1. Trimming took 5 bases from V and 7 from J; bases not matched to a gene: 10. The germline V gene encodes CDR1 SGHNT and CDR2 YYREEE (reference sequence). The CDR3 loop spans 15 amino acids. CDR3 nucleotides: TGTGCCAGCAGTCCCGACCCGACAGGGGGGAACATTCAGTACTTC. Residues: CASSPDPTGGNIQYF.

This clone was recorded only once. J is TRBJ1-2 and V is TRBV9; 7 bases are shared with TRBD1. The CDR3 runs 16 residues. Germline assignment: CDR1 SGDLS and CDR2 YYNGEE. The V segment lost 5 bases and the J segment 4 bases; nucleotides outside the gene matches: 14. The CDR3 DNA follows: TGTGCCAGCAGGGCCGATACAGGGGACCTTTTCTATGGCTACACCTTC. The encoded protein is CASRADTGDLFYGYTF.

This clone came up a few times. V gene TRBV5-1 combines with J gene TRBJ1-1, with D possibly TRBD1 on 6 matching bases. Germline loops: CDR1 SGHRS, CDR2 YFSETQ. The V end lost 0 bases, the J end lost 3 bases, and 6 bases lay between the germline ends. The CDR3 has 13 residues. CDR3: CASSLDRDTEAFF. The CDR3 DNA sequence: TGCGCCAGCAGCTTGGACAGGGACACTGAAGCTTTCTTT.

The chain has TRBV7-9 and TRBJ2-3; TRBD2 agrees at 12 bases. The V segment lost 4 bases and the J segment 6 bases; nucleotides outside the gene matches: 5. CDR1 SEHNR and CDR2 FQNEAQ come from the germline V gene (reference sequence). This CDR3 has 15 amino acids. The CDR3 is CASSSSSGRGDTQYF. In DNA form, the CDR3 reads TGTGCCAGCAGCTCCTCTAGCGGGAGGGGGGATACGCAGTATTTT.

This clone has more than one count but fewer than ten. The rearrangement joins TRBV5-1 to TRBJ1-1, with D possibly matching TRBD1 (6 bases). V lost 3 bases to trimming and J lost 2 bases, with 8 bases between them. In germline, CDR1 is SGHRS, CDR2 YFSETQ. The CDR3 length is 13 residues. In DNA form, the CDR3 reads TGCGCCAGCAGCTGGACAGATAACACTGAAGCTTTCTTT. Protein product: CASSWTDNTEAFF.

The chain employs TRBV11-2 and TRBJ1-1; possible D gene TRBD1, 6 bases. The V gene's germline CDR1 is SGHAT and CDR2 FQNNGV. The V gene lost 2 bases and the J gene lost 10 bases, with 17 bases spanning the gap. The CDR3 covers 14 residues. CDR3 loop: CASSLMVNRVSAFF. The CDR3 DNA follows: TGTGCCAGCAGCTTAATGGTAAACAGGGTGTCAGCTTTCTTT.

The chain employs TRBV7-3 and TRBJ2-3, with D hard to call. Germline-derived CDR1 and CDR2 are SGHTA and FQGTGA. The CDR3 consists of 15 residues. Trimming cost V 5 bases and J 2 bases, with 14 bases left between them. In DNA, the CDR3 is TGTGCCAGCAGCCCCTCAGAGGCATTCACAGATACGCAGTATTTT. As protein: CASSPSEAFTDTQYF.

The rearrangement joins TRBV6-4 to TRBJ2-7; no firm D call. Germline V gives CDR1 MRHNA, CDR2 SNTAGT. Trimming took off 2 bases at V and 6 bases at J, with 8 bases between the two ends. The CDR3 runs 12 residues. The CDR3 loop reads CASSDPTGEQYF. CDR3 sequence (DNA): TGTGCCAGCAGTGACCCCACGGGCGAGCAGTACTTC.

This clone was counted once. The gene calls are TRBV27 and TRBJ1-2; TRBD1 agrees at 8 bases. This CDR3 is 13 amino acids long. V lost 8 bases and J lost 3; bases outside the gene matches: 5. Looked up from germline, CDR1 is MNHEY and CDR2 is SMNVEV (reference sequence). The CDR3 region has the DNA TGTGCCAGCGCCCGGGACAGGTACTATGGCTACACCTTC. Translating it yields CASARDRYYGYTF.

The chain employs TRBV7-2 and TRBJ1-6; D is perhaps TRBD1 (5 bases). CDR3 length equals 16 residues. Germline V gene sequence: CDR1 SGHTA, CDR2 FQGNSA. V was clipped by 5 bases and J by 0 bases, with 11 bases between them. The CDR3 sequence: CASSVDSSSYNSPLHF. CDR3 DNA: TGTGCCAGCAGCGTAGACAGTAGCTCCTATAATTCACCCCTCCACTTT.

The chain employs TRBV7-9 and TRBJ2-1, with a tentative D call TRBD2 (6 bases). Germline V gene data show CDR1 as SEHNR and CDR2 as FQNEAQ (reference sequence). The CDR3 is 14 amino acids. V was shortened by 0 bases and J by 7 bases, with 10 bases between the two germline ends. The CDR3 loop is CASSLAGGRNEQFF. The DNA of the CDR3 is TGTGCCAGCAGCTTAGCGGGAGGTAGGAATGAGCAGTTCTTC.

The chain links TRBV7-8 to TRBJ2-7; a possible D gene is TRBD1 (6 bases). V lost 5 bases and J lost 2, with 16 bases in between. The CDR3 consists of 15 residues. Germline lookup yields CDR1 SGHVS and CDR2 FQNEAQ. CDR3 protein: CASSQTEGVPYEQYF. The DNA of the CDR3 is TGTGCCAGCAGCCAAACCGAGGGGGTCCCCTACGAGCAGTACTTC.

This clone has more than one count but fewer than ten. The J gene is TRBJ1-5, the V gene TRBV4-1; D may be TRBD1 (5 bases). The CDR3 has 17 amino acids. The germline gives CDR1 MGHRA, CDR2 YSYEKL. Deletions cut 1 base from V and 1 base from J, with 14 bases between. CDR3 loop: CASSQAGFGMSNQPQHF. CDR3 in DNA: TGCGCCAGCAGCCAAGCAGGGTTTGGGATGAGCAATCAGCCCCAGCATTTT.

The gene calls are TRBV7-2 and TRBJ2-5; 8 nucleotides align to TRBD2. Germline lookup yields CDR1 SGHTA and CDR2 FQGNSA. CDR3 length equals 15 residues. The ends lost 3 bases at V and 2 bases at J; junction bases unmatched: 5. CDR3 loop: CASSFDGGGQETQYF. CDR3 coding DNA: TGTGCCAGCAGCTTTGACGGGGGGGGGCAAGAGACCCAGTACTTC.

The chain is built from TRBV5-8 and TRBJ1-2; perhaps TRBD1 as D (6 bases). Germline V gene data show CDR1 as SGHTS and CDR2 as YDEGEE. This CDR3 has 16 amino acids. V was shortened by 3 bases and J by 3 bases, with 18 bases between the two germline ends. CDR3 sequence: CASSSSSGVWDYGYTF. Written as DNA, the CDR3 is TGTGCCAGCAGCTCTTCCTCAGGGGTTTGGGACTATGGCTACACCTTC.

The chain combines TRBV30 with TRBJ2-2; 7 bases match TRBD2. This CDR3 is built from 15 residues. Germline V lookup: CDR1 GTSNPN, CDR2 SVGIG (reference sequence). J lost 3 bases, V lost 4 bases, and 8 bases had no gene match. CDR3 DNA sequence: TGTGCCTGGACTGCGGGGGAGTTGGACACCGGGGAGCTGTTTTTT. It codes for CAWTAGELDTGELFF.

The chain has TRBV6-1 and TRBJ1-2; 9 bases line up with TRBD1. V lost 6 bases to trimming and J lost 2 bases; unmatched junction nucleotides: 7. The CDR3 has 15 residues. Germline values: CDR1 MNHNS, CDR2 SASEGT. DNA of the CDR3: TGTGCCAGCAGCCGTCCCGGGACAGGGAACTATGGCTACACCTTC. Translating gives CASSRPGTGNYGYTF.

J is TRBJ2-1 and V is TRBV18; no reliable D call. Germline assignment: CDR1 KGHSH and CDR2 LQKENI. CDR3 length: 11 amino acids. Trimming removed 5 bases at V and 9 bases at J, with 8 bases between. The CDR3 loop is CASSESTEQFF. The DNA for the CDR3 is TGTGCCAGCTCAGAGAGTACTGAGCAGTTCTTC.

As DNA, the CDR3 is TGCGCCAGCAGTGAGTTCGGCTACGGCGGGGAGACCCAGTACTTC. It is translated as CASSEFGYGGETQYF. The rearrangement links TRBV10-1 to TRBJ2-5; tentative D call: TRBD2 (5 bases). This CDR3 spans 15 amino acids. CDR1 and CDR2 from the germline V gene are WNHNN and SYGVQD (reference sequence). With 1 base removed from V and 5 bases from J, the gap between germline ends came to 14 bases.

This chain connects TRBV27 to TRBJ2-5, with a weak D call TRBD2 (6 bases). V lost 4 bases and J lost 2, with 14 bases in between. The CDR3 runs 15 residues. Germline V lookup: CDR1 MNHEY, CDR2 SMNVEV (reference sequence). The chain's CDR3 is CASSSGGGVQETQYF. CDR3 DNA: TGTGCCAGCAGTTCTGGGGGAGGAGTTCAAGAGACCCAGTACTTC.

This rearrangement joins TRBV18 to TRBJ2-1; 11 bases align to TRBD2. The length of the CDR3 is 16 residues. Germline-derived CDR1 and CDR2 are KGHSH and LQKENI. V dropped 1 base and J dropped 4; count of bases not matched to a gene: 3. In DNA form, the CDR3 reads TGTGCCAGCTCACCACGGGGACTAGCGGTATACAATGAGCAGTTCTTC. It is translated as CASSPRGLAVYNEQFF.

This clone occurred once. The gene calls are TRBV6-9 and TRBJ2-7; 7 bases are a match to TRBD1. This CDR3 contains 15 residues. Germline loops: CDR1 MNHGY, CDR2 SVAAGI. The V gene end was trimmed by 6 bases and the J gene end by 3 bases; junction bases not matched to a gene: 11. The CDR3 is CASRFNRGKSYEQYF. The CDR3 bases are TGTGCCAGCAGATTCAACAGGGGAAAGAGCTACGAGCAGTACTTC.

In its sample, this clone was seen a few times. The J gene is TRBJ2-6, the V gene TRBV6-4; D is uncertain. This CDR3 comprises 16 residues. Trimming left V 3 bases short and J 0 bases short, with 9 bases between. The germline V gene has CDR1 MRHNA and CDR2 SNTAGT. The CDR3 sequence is CASSDWSDSGANVLTF. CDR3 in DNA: TGTGCCAGCAGTGATTGGTCAGACTCTGGGGCCAACGTCCTGACTTTC.

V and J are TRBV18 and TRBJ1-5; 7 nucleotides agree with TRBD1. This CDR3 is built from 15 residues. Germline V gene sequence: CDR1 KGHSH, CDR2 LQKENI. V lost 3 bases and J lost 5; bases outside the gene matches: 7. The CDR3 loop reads CASSPSGTADQPQHF. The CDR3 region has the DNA TGTGCCAGCTCACCTTCCGGGACAGCCGATCAGCCCCAGCATTTT.

As DNA, the CDR3 is TGTGCCATCTCTGCGGTGGGACAGGGGGCGGAAAAACTGTTTTTT. It translates to CAISAVGQGAEKLFF. The chain is built from TRBV10-3 and TRBJ1-4; 12 bases align to TRBD1. Germline CDR1 is ENHRY and CDR2 is SYGVKD. This CDR3 contains 15 residues. J lost 8 bases, V lost 8 bases, and 9 bases had no gene match.

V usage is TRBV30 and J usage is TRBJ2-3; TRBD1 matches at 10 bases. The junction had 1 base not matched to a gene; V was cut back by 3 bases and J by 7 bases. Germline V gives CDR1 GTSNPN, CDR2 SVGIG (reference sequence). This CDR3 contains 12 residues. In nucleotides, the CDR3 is TGTGCCTGGAGGACAGGGGGCAATACGCAGTATTTT. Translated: CAWRTGGNTQYF.

CDR3 amino acids: CASSPLGRDSDEQFF. The DNA of the CDR3 is TGTGCCAGCTCACCACTCGGCAGGGACTCTGATGAGCAGTTCTTC. This chain links TRBV18 with TRBJ2-1, with D possibly matching TRBD2 (6 bases). Trimming removed 1 base from V and 8 bases from J, with 15 bases in between. The germline CDR1 and CDR2 sequences are KGHSH and LQKENI. CDR3 length equals 15 residues.

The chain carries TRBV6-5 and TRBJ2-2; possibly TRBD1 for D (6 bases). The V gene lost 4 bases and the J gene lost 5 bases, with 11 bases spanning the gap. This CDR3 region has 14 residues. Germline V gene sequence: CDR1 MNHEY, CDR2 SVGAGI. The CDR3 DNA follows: TGTGCCAGCAGTTGGTCACAGGGAACCGGGGAGCTGTTTTTT. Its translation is CASSWSQGTGELFF.

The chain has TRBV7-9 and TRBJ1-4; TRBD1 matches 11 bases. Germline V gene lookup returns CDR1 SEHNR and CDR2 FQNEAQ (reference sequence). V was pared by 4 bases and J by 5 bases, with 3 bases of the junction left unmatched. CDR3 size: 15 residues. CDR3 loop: CASSSGTGGNEKLFF. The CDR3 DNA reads TGTGCCAGCAGCTCTGGGACAGGGGGGAATGAAAAACTGTTTTTT.

CDR3 amino acids: CASSSIPIYEQYF. DNA of the CDR3: TGTGCCAGCAGTTCCATCCCAATCTACGAGCAGTACTTC. The rearrangement links TRBV28 to TRBJ2-7; D gene ambiguous. The germline CDR1 and CDR2 sequences are MDHEN and SYDVKM. The ends were cut back, 4 bases at V and 3 bases at J, with 10 bases in the middle. CDR3 length: 13 amino acids. The variable domain in full, with the rest retrieved from reference TRBV28 and TRBJ2-7, is DVKVTQSSRYLVKRTGEKVFLECVQDMDHENMFWYRQDPGLGLRLIYFSYDVKMKEKGDIPEGYSVSREKKERFSLILESASTNQTSMYLCASSSIPIYEQYFGPGTRLTVT.

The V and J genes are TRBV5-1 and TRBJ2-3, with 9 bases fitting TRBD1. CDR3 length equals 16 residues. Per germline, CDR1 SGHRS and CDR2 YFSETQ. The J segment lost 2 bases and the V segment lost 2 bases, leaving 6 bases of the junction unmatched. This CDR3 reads CASSFSGTGFTDTQYF. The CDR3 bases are TGCGCCAGCAGCTTCTCCGGGACAGGGTTCACAGATACGCAGTATTTT.

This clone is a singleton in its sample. CDR3 residues: CASSLEGWTEAFF. CDR3 nucleotide sequence: TGTGCCAGCAGTTTAGAGGGCTGGACTGAAGCTTTCTTT. This chain links TRBV27 with TRBJ1-1; no reliable D call. Trimming removed 2 bases from V and 5 bases from J, with 9 bases in between. The CDR3 spans 13 residues. Germline V gene sequence: CDR1 MNHEY, CDR2 SMNVEV (reference sequence).